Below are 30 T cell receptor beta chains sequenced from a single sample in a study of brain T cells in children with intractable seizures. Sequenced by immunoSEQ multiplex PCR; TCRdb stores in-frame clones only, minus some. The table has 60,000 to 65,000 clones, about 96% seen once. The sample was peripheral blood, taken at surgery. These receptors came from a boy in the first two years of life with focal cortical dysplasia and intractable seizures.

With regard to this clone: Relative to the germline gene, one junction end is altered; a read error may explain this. The CDR3 DNA reads TGTGCCAGTAGTATTTGGCCCAAACACATTCAGTACTTC. The encoded protein is CASSIWPKHIQYF. The V gene is TRBV19, the J gene TRBJ2-4; D gene ambiguous. Germline lookup yields CDR1 LNHDA and CDR2 SQIVND (reference sequence). There are 13 residues in the CDR3. Drawing the rest from reference TRBV19 and TRBJ2-4, the complete variable domain is DGGITQSPKYLFRKEGQNVTLSCEQNLNHDAMYWYRQDPGQGLRLIYYSQIVNDFQKGDIAEGYSVSREKKESFPLTVTSAQKNPTAFYLCASSIWPKHIQYFGAGTRLSVL.

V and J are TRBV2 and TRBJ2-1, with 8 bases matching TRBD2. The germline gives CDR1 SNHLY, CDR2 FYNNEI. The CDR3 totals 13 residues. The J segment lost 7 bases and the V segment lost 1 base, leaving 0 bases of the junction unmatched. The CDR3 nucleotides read TGTGCCAGCAGTGAAGTAGCGGGGAATGAGCAGTTCTTC. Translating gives CASSEVAGNEQFF.

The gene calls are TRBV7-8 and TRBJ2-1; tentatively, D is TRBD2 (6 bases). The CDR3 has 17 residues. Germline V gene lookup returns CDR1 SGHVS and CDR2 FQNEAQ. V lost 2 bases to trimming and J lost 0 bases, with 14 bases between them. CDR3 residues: CASSLIRREPSYNEQFF. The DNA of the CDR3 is TGTGCCAGCAGCTTAATTCGGCGGGAACCCTCCTACAATGAGCAGTTCTTC.

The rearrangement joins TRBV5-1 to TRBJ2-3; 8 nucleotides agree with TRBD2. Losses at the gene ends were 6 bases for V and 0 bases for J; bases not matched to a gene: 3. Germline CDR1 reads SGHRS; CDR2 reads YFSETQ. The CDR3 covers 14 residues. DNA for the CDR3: TGCGCCAGCACAAGCGGGGGAAGCACAGATACGCAGTATTTT. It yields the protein CASTSGGSTDTQYF.

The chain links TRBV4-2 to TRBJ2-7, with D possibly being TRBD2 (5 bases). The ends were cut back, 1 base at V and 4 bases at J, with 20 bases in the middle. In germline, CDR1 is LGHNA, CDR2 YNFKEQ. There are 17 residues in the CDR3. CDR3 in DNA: TGTGCCAGCAGCCAAGGGACCCAAGCCCCTAGCCCGTACGAGCAGTACTTC. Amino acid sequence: CASSQGTQAPSPYEQYF.

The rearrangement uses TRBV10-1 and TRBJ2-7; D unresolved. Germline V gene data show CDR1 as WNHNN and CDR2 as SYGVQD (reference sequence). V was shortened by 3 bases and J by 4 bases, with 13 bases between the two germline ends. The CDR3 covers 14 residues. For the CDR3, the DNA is TGCGCCAGCAGTGATCTTTTGGGGTTATACGAGCAGTACTTC. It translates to CASSDLLGLYEQYF.

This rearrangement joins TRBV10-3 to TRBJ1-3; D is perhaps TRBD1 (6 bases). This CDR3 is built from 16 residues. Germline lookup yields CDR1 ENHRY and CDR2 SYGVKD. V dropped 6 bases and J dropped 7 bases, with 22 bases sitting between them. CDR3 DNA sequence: TGTGCCATCAGCCGCACTACAGGGAGTCAGGGGAACACCATATATTTT. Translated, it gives CAISRTTGSQGNTIYF.

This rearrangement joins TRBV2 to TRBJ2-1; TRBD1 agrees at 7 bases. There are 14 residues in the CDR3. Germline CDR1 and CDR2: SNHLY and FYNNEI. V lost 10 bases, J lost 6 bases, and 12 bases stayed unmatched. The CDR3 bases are TGTGCCAACGCAGAAGAGAACAGGGGCAATGAGCAGTTCTTC. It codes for CANAEENRGNEQFF.

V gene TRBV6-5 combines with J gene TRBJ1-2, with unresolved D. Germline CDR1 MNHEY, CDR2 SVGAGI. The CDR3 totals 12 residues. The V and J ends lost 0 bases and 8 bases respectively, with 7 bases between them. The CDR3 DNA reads TGTGCCAGCAGTTACTCGGGCACCGGCTACACCTTC. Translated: CASSYSGTGYTF.

CDR3 loop: CASEGTGLIVDTQYF. CDR3 DNA: TGTGCCAGCGAAGGGACAGGGCTTATTGTAGATACGCAGTATTTT. The chain combines TRBV11-1 with TRBJ2-3; 9 positions match TRBD1. V was pared by 8 bases and J by 5 bases, with 11 bases of the junction left unmatched. CDR3 length: 15 amino acids. Germline V gene data show CDR1 as SGHAT and CDR2 as FQDESV (reference sequence). The variable domain in full, completed from reference TRBV11-1 and TRBJ2-3, reads EAEVAQSPRYKITEKSQAVAFWCDPISGHATLYWYRQILGQGPELLVQFQDESVVDDSQLPKDRFSAERLKGVDSTLKIQPAELGDSAMYLCASEGTGLIVDTQYFGPGTRLTVL.

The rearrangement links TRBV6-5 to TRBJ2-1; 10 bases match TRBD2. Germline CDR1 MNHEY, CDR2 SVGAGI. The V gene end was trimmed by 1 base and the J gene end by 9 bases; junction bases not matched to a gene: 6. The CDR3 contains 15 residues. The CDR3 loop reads CASSYWGSGRSEQFF. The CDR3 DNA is TGTGCCAGCAGTTACTGGGGTAGCGGGAGGTCTGAGCAGTTCTTC.

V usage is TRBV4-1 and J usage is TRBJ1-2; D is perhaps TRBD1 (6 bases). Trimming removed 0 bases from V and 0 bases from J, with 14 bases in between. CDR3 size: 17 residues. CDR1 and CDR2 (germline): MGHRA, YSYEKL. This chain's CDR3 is CASSQDRGAKTNYGYTF. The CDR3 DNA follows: TGCGCCAGCAGCCAAGATCGGGGGGCCAAGACTAACTATGGCTACACCTTC.

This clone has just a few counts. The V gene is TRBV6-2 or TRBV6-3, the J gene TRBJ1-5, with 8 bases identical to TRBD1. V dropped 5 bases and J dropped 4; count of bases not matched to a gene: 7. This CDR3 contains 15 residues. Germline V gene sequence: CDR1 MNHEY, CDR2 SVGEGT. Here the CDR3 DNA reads TGTGCCAGCAGTCGTCGCGGGGACAGGAATCAGCCCCAGCATTTT. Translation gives CASSRRGDRNQPQHF.

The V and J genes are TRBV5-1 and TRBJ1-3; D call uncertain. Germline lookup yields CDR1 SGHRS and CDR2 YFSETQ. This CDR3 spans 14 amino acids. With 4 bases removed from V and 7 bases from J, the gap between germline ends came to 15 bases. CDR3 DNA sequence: TGCGCCAGCAGCCCGATCGAAGGTGGGAACACCATATATTTT. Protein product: CASSPIEGGNTIYF.

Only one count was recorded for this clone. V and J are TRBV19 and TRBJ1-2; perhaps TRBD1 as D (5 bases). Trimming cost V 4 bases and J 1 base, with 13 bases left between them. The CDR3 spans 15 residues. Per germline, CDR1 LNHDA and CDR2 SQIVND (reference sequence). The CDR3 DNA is TGTGCCAGTAGTAATCAGGGAACCTTTAACTATGGCTACACCTTC. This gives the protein CASSNQGTFNYGYTF.

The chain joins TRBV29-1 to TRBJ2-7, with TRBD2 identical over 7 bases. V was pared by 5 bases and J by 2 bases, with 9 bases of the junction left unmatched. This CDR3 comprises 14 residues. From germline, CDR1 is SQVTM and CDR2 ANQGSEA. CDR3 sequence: CSVFGEGETYEQYF. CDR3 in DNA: TGCAGCGTTTTTGGGGAGGGAGAGACCTACGAGCAGTACTTC.

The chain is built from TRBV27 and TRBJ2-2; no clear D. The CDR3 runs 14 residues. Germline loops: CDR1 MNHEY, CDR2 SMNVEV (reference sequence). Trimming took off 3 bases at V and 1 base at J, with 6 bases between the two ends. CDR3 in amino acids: CASSLRQNTGELFF. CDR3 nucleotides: TGTGCCAGCAGTTTGAGGCAGAACACCGGGGAGCTGTTTTTT.

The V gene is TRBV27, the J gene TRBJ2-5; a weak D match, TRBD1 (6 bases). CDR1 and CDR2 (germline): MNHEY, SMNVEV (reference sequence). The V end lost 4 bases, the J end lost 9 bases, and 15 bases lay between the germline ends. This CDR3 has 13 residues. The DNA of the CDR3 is TGTGCCAGCAGTTCACGTCAGGGGAGCCCCCAGTACTTC. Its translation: CASSSRQGSPQYF.

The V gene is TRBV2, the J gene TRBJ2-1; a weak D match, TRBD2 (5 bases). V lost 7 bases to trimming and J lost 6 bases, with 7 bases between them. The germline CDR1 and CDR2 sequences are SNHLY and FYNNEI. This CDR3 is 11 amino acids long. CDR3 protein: CASTTSNEQFF. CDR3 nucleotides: TGTGCCAGCACAACTAGCAATGAGCAGTTCTTC.

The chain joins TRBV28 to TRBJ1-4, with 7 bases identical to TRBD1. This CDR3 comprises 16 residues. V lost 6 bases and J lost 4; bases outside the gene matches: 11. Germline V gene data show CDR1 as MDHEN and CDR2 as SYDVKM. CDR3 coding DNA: TGTGCCAGCAGGGAATTTAGGGACAGCCATAATGAAAAACTGTTTTTT. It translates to CASREFRDSHNEKLFF.

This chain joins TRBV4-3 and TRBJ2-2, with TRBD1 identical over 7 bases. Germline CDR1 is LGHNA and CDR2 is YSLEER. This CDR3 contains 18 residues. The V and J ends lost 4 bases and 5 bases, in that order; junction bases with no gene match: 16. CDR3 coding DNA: TGCGCCAGCAGCCCCCAATTGGGTAGGGGGCTGGGTACCGGGGAGCTGTTTTTT. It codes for CASSPQLGRGLGTGELFF.

The CDR3 DNA follows: TGTGCCAGCAGCCCCAGCAGGGAATCCGAAAAACTGTTTTTT. Translation: CASSPSRESEKLFF. The genes are TRBV7-9 and TRBJ1-4; D perhaps matches TRBD1 (5 bases). This CDR3 has 14 residues. Germline loops: CDR1 SEHNR, CDR2 FQNEAQ (reference sequence). V lost 5 bases and J 8 bases, leaving 15 bases between the germline ends.

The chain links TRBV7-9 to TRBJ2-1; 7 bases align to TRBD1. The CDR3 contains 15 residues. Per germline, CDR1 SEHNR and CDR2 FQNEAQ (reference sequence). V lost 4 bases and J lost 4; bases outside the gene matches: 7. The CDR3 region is CASSSGPGQYNEQFF. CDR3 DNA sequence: TGTGCCAGCAGCTCGGGACCGGGACAGTACAATGAGCAGTTCTTC.

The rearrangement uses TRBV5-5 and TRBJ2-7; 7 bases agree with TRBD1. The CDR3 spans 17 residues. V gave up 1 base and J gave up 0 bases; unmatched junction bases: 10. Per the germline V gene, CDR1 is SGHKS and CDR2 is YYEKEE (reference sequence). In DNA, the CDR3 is TGTGCCAGCAGCTTGCTTGTGCCGGGACAGAGCTCCTACGAGCAGTACTTC. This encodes CASSLLVPGQSSYEQYF. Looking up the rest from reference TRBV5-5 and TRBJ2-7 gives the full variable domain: DAGVTQSPTHLIKTRGQQVTLRCSPISGHKSVSWYQQVLGQGPQFIFQYYEKEERGRGNFPDRFSARQFPNYSSELNVNALLLGDSALYLCASSLLVPGQSSYEQYFGPGTRLTVT.

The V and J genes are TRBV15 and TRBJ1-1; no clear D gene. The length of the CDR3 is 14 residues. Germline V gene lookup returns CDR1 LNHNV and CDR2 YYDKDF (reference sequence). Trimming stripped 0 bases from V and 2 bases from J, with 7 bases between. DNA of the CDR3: TGTGCCACCAGCAGAGATCAAATAAACACTGAAGCTTTCTTT. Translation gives CATSRDQINTEAFF.

The CDR3 reads CASSLGRDRGTDTQYF. DNA for the CDR3: TGTGCCAGCAGCTTAGGGCGGGACAGAGGAACAGATACGCAGTATTTT. The rearrangement uses TRBV7-9 and TRBJ2-3; D perhaps matches TRBD1 (7 bases). V lost 1 base to trimming and J lost 3 bases, with 14 bases between them. The CDR3 spans 16 residues. Per the germline V gene, CDR1 is SEHNR and CDR2 is FQNEAQ (reference sequence).

The DNA for the CDR3 is TGTGCCATCAGTGAGTCACTCAGGCTCGAGGAGCCCCAGCATTTT. The encoded protein is CAISESLRLEEPQHF. The gene calls are TRBV10-3 and TRBJ1-5, with D unclear. V lost 0 bases, J lost 8 bases, and 14 bases lay in between. Per germline, CDR1 ENHRY and CDR2 SYGVKD. CDR3 size: 15 residues.

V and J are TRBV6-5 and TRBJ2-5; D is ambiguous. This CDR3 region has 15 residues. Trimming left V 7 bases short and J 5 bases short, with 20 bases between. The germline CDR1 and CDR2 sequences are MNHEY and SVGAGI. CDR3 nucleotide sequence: TGTGCCAGCATTCCTCCGGACCTGATTGGCGAGACCCAGTACTTC. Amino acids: CASIPPDLIGETQYF.

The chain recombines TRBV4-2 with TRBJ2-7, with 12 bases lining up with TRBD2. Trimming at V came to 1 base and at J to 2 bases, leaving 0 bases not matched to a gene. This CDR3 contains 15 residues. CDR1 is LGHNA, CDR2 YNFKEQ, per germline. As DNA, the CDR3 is TGTGCCAGCAGCCAAGCTAGCGGGGGGGCCTACGAGCAGTACTTC. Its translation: CASSQASGGAYEQYF.

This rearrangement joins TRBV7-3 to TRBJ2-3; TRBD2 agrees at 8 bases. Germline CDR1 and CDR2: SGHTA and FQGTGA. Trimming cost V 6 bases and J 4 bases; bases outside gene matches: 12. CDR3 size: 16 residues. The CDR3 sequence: CASSPTAGLVPDTQYF. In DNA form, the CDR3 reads TGTGCCAGCAGTCCCACTGCGGGACTAGTTCCAGATACGCAGTATTTT.